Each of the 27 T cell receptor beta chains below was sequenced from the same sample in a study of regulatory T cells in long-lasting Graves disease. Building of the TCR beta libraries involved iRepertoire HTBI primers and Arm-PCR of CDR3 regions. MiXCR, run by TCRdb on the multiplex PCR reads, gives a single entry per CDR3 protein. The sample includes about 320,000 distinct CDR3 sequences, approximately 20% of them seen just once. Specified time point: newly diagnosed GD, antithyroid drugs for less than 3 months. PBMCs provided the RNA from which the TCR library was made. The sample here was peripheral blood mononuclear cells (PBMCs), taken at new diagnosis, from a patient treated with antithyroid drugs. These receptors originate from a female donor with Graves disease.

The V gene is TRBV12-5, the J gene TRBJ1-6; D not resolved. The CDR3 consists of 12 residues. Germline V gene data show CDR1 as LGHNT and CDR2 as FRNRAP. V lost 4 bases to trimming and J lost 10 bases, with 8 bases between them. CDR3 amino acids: CASGSRVSPLHF. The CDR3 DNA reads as TGTGCTAGTGGTTCCCGGGTGTCACCCCTCCACTTT. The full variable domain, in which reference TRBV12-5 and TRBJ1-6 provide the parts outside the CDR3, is DARVTQTPRHKVTEMGQEVTMRCQPILGHNTVFWYRQTMMQGLELLAYFRNRAPLDDSGMPKDRFSAEMPDATLATLKIQPSEPRDSAVYFCASGSRVSPLHFGNGTRLTVT.

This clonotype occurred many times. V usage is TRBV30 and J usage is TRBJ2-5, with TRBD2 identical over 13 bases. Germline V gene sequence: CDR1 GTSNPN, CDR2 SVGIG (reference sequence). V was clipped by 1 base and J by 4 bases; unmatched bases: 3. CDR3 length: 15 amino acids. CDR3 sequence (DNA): TGTGCCTGGAGTGGGACTAGCGGGAGAGGAGAGACCCAGTACTTC. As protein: CAWSGTSGRGETQYF.

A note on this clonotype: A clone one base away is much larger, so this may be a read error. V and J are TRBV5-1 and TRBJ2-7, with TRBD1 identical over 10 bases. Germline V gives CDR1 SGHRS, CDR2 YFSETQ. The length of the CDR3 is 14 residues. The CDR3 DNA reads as TGCGCCAGCAGCTTGTTGACAGGGGGCTACGAGCAGCACTTC. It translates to CASSLLTGGYEQHF. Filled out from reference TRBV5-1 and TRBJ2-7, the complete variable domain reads KAGVTQTPRYLIKTRGQQVTLSCSPISGHRSVSWYQQTPGQGLQFLFEYFSETQRNKGNFPGRFSGRQFSNSRSEMNVSTLELGDSALYLCASSLLTGGYEQHFGPGTRLTVT.

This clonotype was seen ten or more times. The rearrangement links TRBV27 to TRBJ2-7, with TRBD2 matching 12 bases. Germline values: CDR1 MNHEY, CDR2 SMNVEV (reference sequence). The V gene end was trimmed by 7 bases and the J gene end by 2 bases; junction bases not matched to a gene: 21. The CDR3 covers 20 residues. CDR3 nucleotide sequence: TGTGCCAGCATCGGAACGAATTTCCCTAGCGGGAGGGCAGGGACCTACGAGCAGTACTTC. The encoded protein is CASIGTNFPSGRAGTYEQYF.

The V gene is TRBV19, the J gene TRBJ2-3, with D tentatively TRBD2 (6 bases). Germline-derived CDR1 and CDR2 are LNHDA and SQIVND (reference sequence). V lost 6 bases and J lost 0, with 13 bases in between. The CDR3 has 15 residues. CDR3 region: CASRLRDSSTDTQYF. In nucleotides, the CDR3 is TGTGCCAGTAGATTGCGGGACTCTAGCACAGATACGCAGTATTTT.

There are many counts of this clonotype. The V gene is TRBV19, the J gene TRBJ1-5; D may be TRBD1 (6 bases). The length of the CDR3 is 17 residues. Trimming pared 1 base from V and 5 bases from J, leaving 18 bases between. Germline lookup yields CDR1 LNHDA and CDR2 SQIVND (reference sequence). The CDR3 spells CASSIGGPGATYQPQHF. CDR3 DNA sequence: TGTGCCAGTAGTATAGGAGGTCCGGGGGCGACTTATCAGCCCCAGCATTTT.

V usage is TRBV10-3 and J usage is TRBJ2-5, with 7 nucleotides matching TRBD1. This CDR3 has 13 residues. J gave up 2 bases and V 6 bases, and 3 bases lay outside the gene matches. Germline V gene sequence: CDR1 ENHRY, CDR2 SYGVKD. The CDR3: CAISPGQQETQYF. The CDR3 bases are TGTGCCATCAGCCCGGGACAGCAAGAGACCCAGTACTTC.

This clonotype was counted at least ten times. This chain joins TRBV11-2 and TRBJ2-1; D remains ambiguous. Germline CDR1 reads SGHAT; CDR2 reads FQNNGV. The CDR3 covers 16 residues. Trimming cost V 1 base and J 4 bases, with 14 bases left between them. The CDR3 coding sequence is TGTGCCAGCAGCTTAGGTGAGACACCCCCATACAATGAGCAGTTCTTC. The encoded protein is CASSLGETPPYNEQFF.

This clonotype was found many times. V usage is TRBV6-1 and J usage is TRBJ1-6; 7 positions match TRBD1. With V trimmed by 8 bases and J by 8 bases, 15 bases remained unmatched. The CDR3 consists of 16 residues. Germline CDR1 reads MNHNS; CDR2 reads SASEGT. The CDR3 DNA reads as TGTGCCAGCTCCTCCCCCAAGGGGGCTGGGGATTCACCCCTCCACTTT. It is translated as CASSSPKGAGDSPLHF.

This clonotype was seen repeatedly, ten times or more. CDR3 bases: TGTGCCAGCAGCCCCGGACAGCTACAGTATTTT. As protein: CASSPGQLQYF. The genes are TRBV7-2 and TRBJ2-3, with a weak D call TRBD1 (6 bases). The V end was cut by 5 bases, the J end by 12 bases, with 12 bases between. Germline CDR1 reads SGHTA; CDR2 reads FQGNSA. This CDR3 has 11 amino acids.

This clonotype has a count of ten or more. CDR3 nucleotides: TGTGCCAGCAGTTCCGGGACGCGAAACACTGAAGCTTTCTTT. Translation: CASSSGTRNTEAFF. The chain has TRBV12-3 or TRBV12-4 and TRBJ1-1; D is possibly TRBD1 (5 bases). V was trimmed by 4 bases and J by 2 bases, leaving 11 bases between them. The CDR3 spans 14 residues.

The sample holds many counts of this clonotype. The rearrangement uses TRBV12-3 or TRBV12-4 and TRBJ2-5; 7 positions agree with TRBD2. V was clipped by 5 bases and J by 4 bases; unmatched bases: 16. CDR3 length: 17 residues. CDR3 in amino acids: CASSHLADAISRETQYF. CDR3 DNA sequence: TGTGCCAGCAGTCATCTAGCGGATGCGATTTCAAGAGAGACCCAGTACTTC.

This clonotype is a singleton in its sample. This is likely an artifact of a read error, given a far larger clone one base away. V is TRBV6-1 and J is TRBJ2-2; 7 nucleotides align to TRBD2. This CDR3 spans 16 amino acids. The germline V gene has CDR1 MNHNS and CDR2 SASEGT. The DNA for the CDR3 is TGTGCCAGCAGTAGCGGGACTCCCCTCAACACCGGGGAGCCGTTTTTT. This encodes CASSSGTPLNTGEPFF.

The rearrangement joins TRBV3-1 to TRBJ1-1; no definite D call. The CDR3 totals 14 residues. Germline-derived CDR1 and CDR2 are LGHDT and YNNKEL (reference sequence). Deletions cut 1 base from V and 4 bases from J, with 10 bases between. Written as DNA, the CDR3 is TGTGCCAGCAGCCAAGCCTCGGGTAGCACTGAAGCTTTCTTT. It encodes CASSQASGSTEAFF.

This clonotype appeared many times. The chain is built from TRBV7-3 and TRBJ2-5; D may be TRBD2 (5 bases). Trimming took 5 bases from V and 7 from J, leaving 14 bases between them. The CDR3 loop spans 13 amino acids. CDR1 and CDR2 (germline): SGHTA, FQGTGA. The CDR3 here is CASSRTRAGTQYF. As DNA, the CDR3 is TGTGCCAGCAGCCGTACTAGGGCGGGGACCCAGTACTTC.

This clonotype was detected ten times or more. The CDR3 loop is CASAFSAGGSYNEQFF. The DNA of the CDR3 is TGTGCCTCCGCTTTTTCCGCGGGAGGGTCCTACAATGAGCAGTTCTTC. The J gene is TRBJ2-1, the V gene TRBV9; 9 bases align to TRBD2. CDR1 is SGDLS and CDR2 is YYNGEE in the germline V gene. The CDR3 covers 16 residues. V lost 10 bases to trimming and J lost 1 base; unmatched junction nucleotides: 12. The full variable domain, completed using reference TRBV9 and TRBJ2-1, is DSGVTQTPKHLITATGQRVTLRCSPRSGDLSVYWYQQSLDQGLQFLIQYYNGEERAKGNILERFSAQQFPDLHSELNLSSLELGDSALYFCASAFSAGGSYNEQFFGPGTRLTVL.

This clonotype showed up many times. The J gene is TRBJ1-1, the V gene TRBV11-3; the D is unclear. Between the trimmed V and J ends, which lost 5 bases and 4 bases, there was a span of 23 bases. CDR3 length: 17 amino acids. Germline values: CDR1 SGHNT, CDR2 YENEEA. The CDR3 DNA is TGTGCCAGCAGCGATCGCGCTCGGGGAGTTGAGTTCACTGAAGCTTTCTTT. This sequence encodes CASSDRARGVEFTEAFF.

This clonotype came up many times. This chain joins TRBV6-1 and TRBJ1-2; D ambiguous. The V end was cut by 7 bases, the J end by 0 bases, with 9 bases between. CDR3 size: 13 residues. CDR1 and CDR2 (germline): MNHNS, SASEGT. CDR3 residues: CASTGGTNYGYTF. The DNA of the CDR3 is TGTGCCAGCACCGGCGGGACTAACTATGGCTACACCTTC.

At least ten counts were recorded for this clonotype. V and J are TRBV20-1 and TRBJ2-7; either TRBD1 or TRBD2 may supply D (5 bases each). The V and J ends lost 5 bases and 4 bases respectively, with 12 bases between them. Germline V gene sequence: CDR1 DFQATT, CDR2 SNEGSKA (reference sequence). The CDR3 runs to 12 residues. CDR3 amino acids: CSAAGTVYEQYF. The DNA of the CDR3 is TGCAGTGCTGCCGGGACGGTTTACGAGCAGTACTTC.

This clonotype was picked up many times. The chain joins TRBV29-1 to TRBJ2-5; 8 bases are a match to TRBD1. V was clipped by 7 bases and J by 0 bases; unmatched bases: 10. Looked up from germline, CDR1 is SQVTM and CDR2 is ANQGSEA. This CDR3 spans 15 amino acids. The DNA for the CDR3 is TGCAGCGGCATTTCAGGGGGCAGTCACCAAGAGACCCAGTACTTC. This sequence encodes CSGISGGSHQETQYF. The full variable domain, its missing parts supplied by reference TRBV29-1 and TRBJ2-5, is SAVISQKPSRDICQRGTSLTIQCQVDSQVTMMFWYRQQPGQSLTLIATANQGSEATYESGFVIDKFPISRPNLTFSTLTVSNMSPEDSSIYLCSGISGGSHQETQYFGPGTRLLVL.

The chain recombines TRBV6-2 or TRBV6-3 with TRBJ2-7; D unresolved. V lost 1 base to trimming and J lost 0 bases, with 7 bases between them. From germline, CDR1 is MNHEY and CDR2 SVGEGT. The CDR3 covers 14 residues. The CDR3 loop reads CASSYYLSSYEQYF. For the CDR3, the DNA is TGTGCCAGCAGTTACTATCTTAGCTCCTACGAGCAGTACTTC.

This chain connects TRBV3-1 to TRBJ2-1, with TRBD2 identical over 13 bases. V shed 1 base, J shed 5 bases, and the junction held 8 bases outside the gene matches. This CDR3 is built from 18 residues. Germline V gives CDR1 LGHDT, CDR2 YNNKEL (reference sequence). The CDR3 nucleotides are TGTGCCAGCAGCCAAGCTAAGGGACTAGCGGGGACCCACAATGAGCAGTTCTTC. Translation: CASSQAKGLAGTHNEQFF.

CDR3: CASSPWGLAVHTGELFF. The CDR3, as DNA: TGTGCCAGCAGCCCCTGGGGACTAGCGGTCCACACCGGGGAGCTGTTTTTT. The chain joins TRBV11-2 to TRBJ2-2, with 11 bases identical to TRBD2. The trim removed 5 bases at V and 3 bases at J, leaving 8 bases unmatched. CDR3 size: 17 residues. Germline values: CDR1 SGHAT, CDR2 FQNNGV. Looking up the rest from reference TRBV11-2 and TRBJ2-2 gives the full variable domain: EAGVAQSPRYKIIEKRQSVAFWCNPISGHATLYWYQQILGQGPKLLIQFQNNGVVDDSQLPKDRFSAERLKGVDSTLKIQPAKLEDSAVYLCASSPWGLAVHTGELFFGEGSRLTVL.

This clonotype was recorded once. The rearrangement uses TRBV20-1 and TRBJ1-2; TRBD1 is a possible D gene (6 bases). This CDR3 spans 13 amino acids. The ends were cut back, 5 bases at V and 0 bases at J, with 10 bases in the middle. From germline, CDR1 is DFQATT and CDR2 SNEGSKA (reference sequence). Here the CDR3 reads CSAVGGSNYGYTF. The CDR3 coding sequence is TGCAGTGCTGTTGGGGGCTCTAACTATGGCTACACCTTC.

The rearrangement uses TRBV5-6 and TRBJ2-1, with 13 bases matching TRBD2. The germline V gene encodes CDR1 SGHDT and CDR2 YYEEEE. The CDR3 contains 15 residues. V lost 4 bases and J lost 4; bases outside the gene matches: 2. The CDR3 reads CASSVGLAGYNEQFF. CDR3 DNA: TGTGCCAGCAGCGTGGGACTAGCGGGGTACAATGAGCAGTTCTTC.

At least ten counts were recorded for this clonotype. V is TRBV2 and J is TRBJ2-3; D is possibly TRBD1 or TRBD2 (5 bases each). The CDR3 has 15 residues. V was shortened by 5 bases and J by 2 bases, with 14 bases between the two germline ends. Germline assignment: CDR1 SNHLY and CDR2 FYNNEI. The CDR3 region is CASSSRDPYTDTQYF. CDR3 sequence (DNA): TGTGCCAGCAGTTCTCGGGACCCCTACACAGATACGCAGTATTTT.

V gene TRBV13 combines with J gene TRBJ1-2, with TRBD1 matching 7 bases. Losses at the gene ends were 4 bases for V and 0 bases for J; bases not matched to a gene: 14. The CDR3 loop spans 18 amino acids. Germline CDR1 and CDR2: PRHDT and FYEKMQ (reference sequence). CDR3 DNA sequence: TGTGCCAGCAGCTCGGCCGACAGGGCGGTCTCTGCTAACTATGGCTACACCTTC. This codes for CASSSADRAVSANYGYTF.